This entry concerns a single TCR beta chain. What antigen it recognizes has not been identified. A much more abundant neighbour one base away suggests this may be a read error. Explained via the paper, the time point label denotes: pre-pandemic baseline sample and day 111 after first positive SARS-CoV-2 test. The record originates from a study of kidney transplant recipient with SARS-CoV-2 infection (dated by TCRdb to 2020 to 2023). CDR1 and CDR2 are read off the germline V gene (reference sequence) as PRHDT and FYEKMQ. From the cysteine up to the phenylalanine, the CDR3 has a length of 15 residues. Only CDR3 DNA is held: 45 bases, read in frame from base 1. Sequencing relied on an Illumina MiSeq. Profiling of the peripheral T cell repertoire was carried out for human TCRbeta genes. The source study handled its data this way. Beta-binomial modelling was used to test for differences in clonotype abundance while accounting for variability over time. Expanded clonotypes were checked against the ImmuneCODE reference database of SARS-CoV-2-associated TCRs and mapped to regions of the viral genome. Additional analyses of the repertoire looked at TRBV gene usage, CDR3 length, CDR3 amino acid overlap between time points, clonotype abundance distributions and Jaccard similarity. Using fastp at Q25 and MiXCR, TCRdb reprocessed the public reads and kept productive beta chains. Each CDR3 protein gets just one entry, which takes the most common genes and DNA from the rows behind it. The V and J calls were determined by TCRdb, not by the authors. For this sample there are 200,000 to 300,000 distinct CDR3 sequences; more than 25% appear just once. The biggest ten clones account for about 7% of the sample.

Sequences were derived from a blood sample, sampled at baseline and between days 110 and 120 from a kidney transplant recipient. This sequence uses TRBV13 and TRBJ2-1; the D gene is perhaps TRBD1 or TRBD2, each of them matching over 5 bases. The TCR originated in a male patient in his 30s who had COVID-19 and was a kidney transplant recipient. Donor T cells from the graft may be present among the T cells after a transplant. CDR3 reads: CAGSLFTGGYNEQFF. Here is the DNA: TGTGCCGGCAGCTTATTTACTGGGGGCTACAATGAGCAGTTCTTC.